Below, one TCR beta chain is given with its context. This clone has a handful of counts. No cognate antigen has been identified for it. Base qualities are missing; no much larger clone stands one base away. The sample belongs to a study of cytomegalovirus exposure and HLA in healthy donors (dated by TCRdb to about 2017). Describing the broader study: An earlier analysis of approximately 640 of the donors reported about 250 Gb of sequence data and some 100 million unique TCR beta sequences from some 180 million T cells. Roughly 300 gigabases of sequencing data and approximately 80 million unique TCR sequences were included in an early release covering several hundred HLA-typed donors. The genetic ancestry cluster associated with self-reported Caucasian donors included over 65% of the 300 to 450 genotyped donors. The study aimed to test whether cataloging public T cell receptors could reveal signatures of past pathogen exposure. The study used immunosequencing to profile the T cell repertoires of 600 to 850 subjects and linked those repertoires to cytomegalovirus serostatus. Along with the approximately 600-subject first cohort, a separate validation cohort of over a hundred different subjects was used. To predict cytomegalovirus infection status, the study brought together high-throughput TCR immunosequencing, statistical association of individual TCRs with disease status, and machine learning. A later analysis re-examined previously published TCR beta repertoires from about 670 donors and added high-resolution HLA genotyping to investigate patterns of TCR occurrence. In the later analysis, no new phenotypic data were used to find candidate immune exposures; instead, reliance was placed on TCR beta sequences and their occurrence across donors. In an earlier analysis of 587 of the donors, high-throughput TCR beta sequencing was used to judge whether each TCR beta V gene segment behaved as functional or pseudogenic. Donor age, sex, ethnicity and CMV serostatus were compiled together with the repertoire data. Genome-wide SNP genotypes for about 65% of the 666 donors were used in a later genetic analysis, which treated that subset as a discovery cohort. Every discovery cohort repertoire had been produced on one sequencing platform. HLA typing included class I and class II loci at four-digit resolution. The number of donors typed differed by locus, with roughly 629-640 for A, B, C, DRB1 and DQB1, around 560 for DQA1, about 610 for DPA1, and 450 to 480 for DPB1. Because of strong linkage in the cohort, 4 to 6 DR-DQ haplotypes were treated as single units for association and clustering. On average, 235,054 unique TCR beta nucleotide sequences were sequenced per donor among some 420 genotyped donors of the cohort, with roughly 18% of those sequences being non-productive.

Sequences MNHEY (CDR1) and SMNVEV (CDR2) are obtained from the germline V gene (reference sequence). V is cut by 2 bases and J by 0 bases, and the space between the germline ends is 8 bases. Counted from cysteine to phenylalanine, this CDR3 has 16 amino acids. Of all the DNA, just the CDR3 is kept, 48 bases in frame from base 1. Results the study describes overall, beyond this receptor: Because the 87-base-pair reads could not distinguish some IMGT-functional V segments, including TRBV6-2 and TRBV6-3, those segments were excluded. In a later analysis, 16,951 TCR beta sequences were associated with specific HLA alleles at a false discovery rate of 0.05. It was suggested by the authors that the approach could potentially be generalized to other disease states and immunological phenotypes. In a later genetic analysis, a missense DCLRE1C variant was associated with V-gene and J-gene trimming of TCR beta chains, and the association was replicated in an independent cohort. Compared with the 666-donor mean, donors in an Asian-associated ancestry cluster had fewer N-insertions in productive TCRs, according to a later genetic analysis. A later analysis found that HLA-associated TCR beta chains were more clonally expanded and had lower generation probabilities than equally common non-associated chains. HLA typing was unavailable for some donors at each locus, so association tests used only the typed subset. Most CMV-associated TCR beta chains appeared to be HLA-restricted in a later analysis, and the HLA associations seemed to be driven largely by CMV exposure. Cytomegalovirus status was reported to be diagnosed by the classifier with high specificity and sensitivity in both the original and validation cohorts. When HLA alleles, especially DR and DQ, strongly co-occurred, attributing TCR associations to individual alleles was difficult. A further reported finding was that TCR beta sequences accurately predicted the HLA-A and HLA-B alleles for most subjects in the first cohort. Because counts were too low, 15 to 20 rarely observed V segments, including chromosome 9 orphons, were excluded from the earlier analysis of roughly 580 of the donors. According to a later analysis, parvovirus B19, influenza, CMV and Epstein-Barr virus appeared linked to several top co-occurrence clusters. For the cohort, immune exposure information was limited to CMV serostatus. The study gave a list of more than 150 TCR beta chains associated with cytomegalovirus. The cohort was sequenced for TCR beta chains only, and without alpha or paired-chain data the features that could be detected were limited. A few of the identified cytomegalovirus-associated TCR beta chains were confirmed in vitro to be specific for cytomegalovirus antigens. Sequencing depth was assumed to be roughly uniform across donors in the presence/absence analyses, though that assumption may not hold. While some public TCRs were present in many individuals, most TCR sequences turned up only very rarely across donors. Broadly in line with IMGT annotations, most TCR beta V segments showed up in productive rearrangements about 90% or about 30% of the time in an earlier analysis of some 590 of the donors. A later analysis found that TCR association rates varied across HLA loci, with DRB1 alleles showing the most associated TCRs and HLA-C alleles the fewest. A cluster of highly shared sequence variants was judged likely to represent a technical artifact of the sequencing pipeline. Linkage disequilibrium might explain the correlated functional status among segregating V segments, but an unknown experimental factor could not be excluded.

The cohort comprised fewer than 700 healthy bone marrow donors. At the time of sampling, all cohort members were nominally healthy, though unrecorded immune exposures were likely present. The donor was CMV seronegative and was included in the group of about 350 seronegative cohort members. A peripheral blood sample was provided by each donor, and peripheral blood mononuclear cells were used for TCR beta sequencing. The Qiagen DNeasy Blood Extraction Kit was used to extract genomic DNA from the blood cell samples. The library was produced with the immunoSEQ multiplex PCR assay. For the multiplex PCR, a mixture combining 60 forward primers for TCR Vbeta segments and 13 reverse primers for TCR Jbeta segments was used. The CDR3 region of rearranged TCR beta genes was amplified from genomic DNA by a multiplex PCR assay. The amplified TCR beta libraries were sequenced on the Illumina HiSeq System as 87-base-pair reads. Concerning the study's data processing: A later analysis counted about 82 million unique TCR beta chains across the 650 to 700 repertoires, and roughly 9.9 million of these chains were shared by at least two donors. Raw reads were error-corrected and collapsed into unique sequences with a nearest-neighbor algorithm that merged closely related sequences to remove PCR and sequencing errors. To assign V, D and J gene segments, CDR3 sequences were aligned to IMGT reference sequences. For a sequence to be retained, at least a six-nucleotide match to both a V gene segment and a J gene segment was required. Rearrangements were called productive when the CDR3 lacked stop codons and stayed in frame with V and J; all others were non-productive. CDR3 was defined by IMGT convention, running from the second conserved V-encoded cysteine to the conserved J-encoded phenylalanine. Sequences without an unambiguous match to a single V gene segment were excluded from the earlier analysis of a few hundred of the donors. An earlier analysis of some 500 of the donors classified V segments as functional when productive rearrangements were above 56.7% and as segregating when the standard deviation between donors was above 5%. A statistical classification framework was built for diagnosing cytomegalovirus status from the catalog of TCR beta chain sequences. In a later analysis, V and J genes were assigned by comparing TCR nucleotide sequences against IMGT/GENE-DB human TR gene sequences. Using the TCRdist pipeline, a later analysis assigned CDR3 sequences along with most-parsimonious VDJ recombination scenarios. A later analysis defined each TCR beta chain by its CDR3 amino acid sequence plus V-gene family, and excluded reads lacking a unique V-gene family. To address suspected cross-contamination and a sequencing artifact, a later analysis removed some 620 highly shared, low-generation-probability nucleotide sequences. A later analysis calculated a clonal expansion index for each public chain from normalized within-repertoire ranks of inferred template counts. In a later analysis, generation probabilities were computed with a VDJ recombination model fitted to out-of-frame rearrangements, and the resulting probabilities were checked against IGoR. A later analysis scored TCR-TCR, TCR-HLA and TCR-CMV co-occurrence with hypergeometric tests, applying a repertoire-size bias correction to TCR pairs. In a later analysis, false discovery rates were estimated by permuting HLA or CMV assignments 20 times. In a later analysis, co-occurring TCRs were grouped using DBSCAN, with TCRdist sequence similarity added in when clustering inside HLA-allele-positive subsets. Repertoires with fewer than 30,000 or more than 120,000 public chains, plus five repertoires with anomalous nucleotide sharing, were excluded from co-occurrence clustering. The table comes from immuneACCESS by way of TCRdb, which keeps in-frame sequences with V and J called. Part of the clones is missing from these tables; in studies checked, under half for an unresolved V gene and the rest for unknown reasons. Clonal size and the V and J genes are those of that table, whereas D and trimming came from the DNA. The sample yields approximately 130,000 clones; 70% to 75% were counted once. Clones ranked in the top ten supply less than 4% of the sample.

Sequences were obtained from PBMCs. The rearranged segments are TRBV27 and TRBJ2-6; a tentative D match to TRBD2 spans 5 bases. This TCR came from a man aged 25 to 40 in good health and CMV-seronegative. The CDR3 amino acid sequence is: CASSLERTSGANVLTF. The DNA reads as follows: TGTGCCAGCAGTTTAGAGCGGACCTCTGGGGCCAACGTCCTGACTTTC.